This TCR beta chain was recovered during a study of cytomegalovirus exposure and HLA in healthy donors. This CDR3 comprises 16 residues. Germline CDR1 reads LNHDA; CDR2 reads SQIVND (reference sequence). J was trimmed by 3 bases and V by 6 bases; bases with no gene match: 7. Libraries were prepared by immunoSEQ multiplex PCR; TCRdb keeps only in-frame clonotypes and omits some of them. This table holds tens of thousands of clones, 90% to 95% found once. This sequence joins TRBV19 and TRBJ2-1; 11 nucleotides match TRBD2. Source material: PBMCs. The clonotype originates from a young woman in good health and CMV-seronegative. This CDR3 reads CASRVAGGPDYNEQFF. In DNA form, the CDR3 reads TGTGCCAGTAGGGTAGCGGGAGGGCCGGACTACAATGAGCAGTTCTTC. Full variable domain (missing parts from reference TRBV19 and TRBJ2-1): DGGITQSPKYLFRKEGQNVTLSCEQNLNHDAMYWYRQDPGQGLRLIYYSQIVNDFQKGDIAEGYSVSREKKESFPLTVTSAQKNPTAFYLCASRVAGGPDYNEQFFGPGTRLTVL.